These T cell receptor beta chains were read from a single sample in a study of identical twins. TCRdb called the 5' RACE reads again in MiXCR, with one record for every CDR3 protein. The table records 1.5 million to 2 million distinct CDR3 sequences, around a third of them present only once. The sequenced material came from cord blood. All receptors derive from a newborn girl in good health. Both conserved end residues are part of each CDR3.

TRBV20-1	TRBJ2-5	CSARDGVQETQYF
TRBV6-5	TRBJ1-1	CASRRENTEAFF
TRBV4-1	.	CASSQVAASTQYF
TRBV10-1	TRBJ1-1	CASSRGRVDTEAFF
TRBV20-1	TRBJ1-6	CSASVTARSYNSPLHF
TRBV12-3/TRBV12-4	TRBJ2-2	CASRPLGLNTGELFF
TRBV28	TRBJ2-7	CASSWAIQRGSYEQYF
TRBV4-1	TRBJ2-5	CASSLGLVPYNEQYF
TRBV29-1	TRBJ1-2	CSVKQGSYGYTF
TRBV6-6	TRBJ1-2	CASSYGRGQGSYGYTF
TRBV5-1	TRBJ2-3	CASSLAREGGTQYF
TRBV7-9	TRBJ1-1	CASSLATLRWDTEAFF
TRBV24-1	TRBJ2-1	CATSDLPGQMTYNEQFF
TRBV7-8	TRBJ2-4	CASSPLGRVAKNIQYF
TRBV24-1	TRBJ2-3	CATSDSRGGGSTDTQYF
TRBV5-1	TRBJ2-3	CASSLALDVVLTQYF
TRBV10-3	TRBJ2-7	CAISPDRDEQYF
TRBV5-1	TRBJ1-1	CASSPGQGAANTEAFF
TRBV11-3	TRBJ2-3	CASSGRRDRVKDTQYF
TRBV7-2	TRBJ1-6	CASSLPPGRDNSPLHF
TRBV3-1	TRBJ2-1	CASSRVAGTDNNEQFF
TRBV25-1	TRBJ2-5	CASSDLTGGETQYF
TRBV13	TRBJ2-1	CASSLVYGGENNEQFF